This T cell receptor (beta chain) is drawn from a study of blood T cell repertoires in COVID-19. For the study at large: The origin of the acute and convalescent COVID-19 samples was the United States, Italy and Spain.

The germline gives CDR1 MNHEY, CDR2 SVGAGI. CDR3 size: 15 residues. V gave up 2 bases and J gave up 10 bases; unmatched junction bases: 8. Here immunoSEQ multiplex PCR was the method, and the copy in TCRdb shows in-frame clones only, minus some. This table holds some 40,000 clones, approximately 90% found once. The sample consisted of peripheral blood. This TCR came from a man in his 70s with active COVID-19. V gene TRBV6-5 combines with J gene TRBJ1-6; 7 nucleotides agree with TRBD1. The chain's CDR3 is CASSYRQGLGSPLHF. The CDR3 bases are TGTGCCAGCAGTTACCGACAGGGTTTGGGATCACCCCTCCACTTT.